This T cell receptor beta chain emerged from a study of T cell responses to AZD1222 COVID-19 vaccine. Between the trimmed V and J ends, which lost 2 bases and 5 bases, there was a span of 15 bases. This CDR3 is built from 15 residues. Germline lookup yields CDR1 MNHNS and CDR2 SASEGT. Sequenced by immunoSEQ multiplex PCR; TCRdb stores in-frame clones only, minus some. Seen here are around 120,000 clones, around 85% observed once, and the top ten hold approximately 5.9%. The receptor comes from an adult in good health. This rearrangement joins TRBV6-1 to TRBJ1-1, with a possible D match to TRBD1 (5 bases). This material consisted of peripheral blood, taken on day 0 of AZD1222 vaccination. The CDR3 loop is CASSEYPGRGTEAFF. Written as DNA, the CDR3 is TGTGCCAGCAGTGAATATCCGGGGCGCGGGACTGAAGCTTTCTTT.